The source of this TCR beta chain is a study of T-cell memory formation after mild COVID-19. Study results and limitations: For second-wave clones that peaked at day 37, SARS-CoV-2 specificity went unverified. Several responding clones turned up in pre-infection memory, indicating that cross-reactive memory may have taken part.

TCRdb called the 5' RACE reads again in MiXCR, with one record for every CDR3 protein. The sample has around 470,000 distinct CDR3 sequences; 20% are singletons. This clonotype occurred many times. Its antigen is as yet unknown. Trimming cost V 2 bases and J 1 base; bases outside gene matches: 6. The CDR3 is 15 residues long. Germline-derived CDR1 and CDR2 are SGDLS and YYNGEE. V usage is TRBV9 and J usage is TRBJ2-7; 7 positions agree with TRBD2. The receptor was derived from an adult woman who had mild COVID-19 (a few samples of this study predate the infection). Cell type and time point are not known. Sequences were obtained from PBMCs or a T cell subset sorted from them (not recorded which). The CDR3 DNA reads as TGTGCCAGCAGCGTTGGCGGGAGTTCTTCCTACGAGCAGTACTTC. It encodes CASSVGGSSSYEQYF.